The entry below describes one TCR beta chain. Its target is not known. Other DNA sequences of this sample code for an identical CDR3. This sample was taken from a study of T cells in localized non-small cell lung cancer. Study results and caveats: The study sequenced only one region of the tumor. As a result, intratumor heterogeneity could not be excluded and remains possible. A raised T cell density in blood coincided with lengthier overall survival. Adjacent lung tissue had a median 57 of the top 100 clones found in the tumor.

CDR1 and CDR2 from the germline V gene are SGHRS and YFSETQ. V gave up 2 bases and J gave up 7 bases; unmatched junction bases: 4. The CDR3 spans 13 residues. The table came from immunoSEQ multiplex PCR; TCRdb's copy has only in-frame clones and leaves some out. The table includes some 36,000 clones, more than 80% detected once. The source of this sequence is a male donor at least 60 years old with stage II lung adenocarcinoma. This sample comprised peripheral blood mononuclear cells, obtained before any cancer treatment. The chain couples TRBV5-1 to TRBJ1-2; 8 nucleotides match TRBD1. Here the CDR3 reads CASSLGQGSGYTF. The CDR3 nucleotides are TGCGCCAGCAGCTTAGGACAGGGCTCTGGCTACACCTTC.